Following are 32 T cell receptor beta chains from one sample sequenced in a study of blood T cell repertoires in COVID-19. Data came from immunoSEQ multiplex PCR; TCRdb stores just in-frame clones and leaves some out. The sample includes 250,000 to 350,000 clones, around 87% seen only once; the top ten take roughly 5.2%. Sequencing was carried out using PBMCs or T cells enriched from blood (not recorded which). The receptor source for this set is a woman aged 25 to 39 who had recovered from COVID-19.

The chain couples TRBV15 to TRBJ2-1; 8 nucleotides match TRBD2. The germline V gene has CDR1 LNHNV and CDR2 YYDKDF (reference sequence). The CDR3 is made up of 16 amino acids. V dropped 0 bases and J dropped 9; count of bases not matched to a gene: 10. The CDR3 loop reads CATSRDGRGGVSEQFF. DNA of the CDR3: TGTGCCACCAGCAGAGATGGACGGGGGGGCGTGAGTGAGCAGTTCTTC.

The V and J genes are TRBV7-2 and TRBJ2-6, with 7 bases lining up with TRBD1. CDR1 and CDR2 (germline): SGHTA, FQGNSA. With V trimmed by 5 bases and J by 1 base, 11 bases remained unmatched. The CDR3 is 18 residues long. The CDR3 nucleotides are TGTGCCAGCAGCCCATTGGGACAGTTCTTGTCTGGGGCCAACGTCCTGACTTTC. Amino acids: CASSPLGQFLSGANVLTF.

This chain uses TRBV15 with TRBJ1-6; the match to TRBD1 covers 8 bases. Trimming took 3 bases from V and 8 from J; bases not matched to a gene: 9. Germline V gene data show CDR1 as LNHNV and CDR2 as YYDKDF (reference sequence). This CDR3 is built from 16 residues. The chain's CDR3 is CATSSTSGGADSPLHF. The DNA for the CDR3 is TGTGCCACCAGCAGTACTTCAGGGGGCGCGGATTCACCCCTCCACTTT. Supplemented by reference TRBV15 and TRBJ1-6, the full variable domain reads DAMVIQNPRYQVTQFGKPVTLSCSQTLNHNVMYWYQQKSSQAPKLLFHYYDKDFNNEADTPDNFQSRRPNTSFCFLDIRSPGLGDTAMYLCATSSTSGGADSPLHFGNGTRLTVT.

This chain links TRBV2 with TRBJ1-6; unclear D gene. CDR1 SNHLY and CDR2 FYNNEI come from the germline V gene. The length of the CDR3 is 15 residues. With 6 bases removed from V and 0 bases from J, the gap between germline ends came to 9 bases. The CDR3 bases are TGTGCCAGCAGCAAGGAGAGCTCCTATAATTCACCCCTCCACTTT. Protein product: CASSKESSYNSPLHF.

Turning to this clone: The same CDR3 can be traced to other DNA sequences in this sample. This sequence joins TRBV28 and TRBJ1-2; D gene ambiguous. The germline gives CDR1 MDHEN, CDR2 SYDVKM. V lost 2 bases to trimming and J lost 5 bases, with 6 bases between them. CDR3 size: 12 residues. CDR3 nucleotides: TGTGCCAGCAGTTTAAGCGGGTATGGCTACACCTTC. It codes for CASSLSGYGYTF.

The chain employs TRBV20-1 and TRBJ2-7; D possibly corresponds to TRBD1 (6 bases). Germline CDR1 DFQATT, CDR2 SNEGSKA (reference sequence). Trimming left V 3 bases short and J 1 base short, with 13 bases between. The CDR3 runs to 14 residues. The CDR3 coding sequence is TGCAGTGCTAGTCTCACTGGGACATCCTACGAGCAGTACTTC. Its translation is CSASLTGTSYEQYF.

This chain joins TRBV5-1 and TRBJ2-1; D perhaps matches TRBD1 (6 bases). Trimming stripped 0 bases from V and 4 bases from J, with 14 bases between. CDR3 length equals 16 residues. Germline assignment: CDR1 SGHRS and CDR2 YFSETQ. In DNA, the CDR3 is TGCGCCAGCAGCTTGGTTGTGGGGGCAGTTTACAATGAGCAGTTCTTC. Residues: CASSLVVGAVYNEQFF.

J is TRBJ1-5 and V is TRBV28; TRBD1 is a possible D gene (5 bases). Trimming stripped 6 bases from V and 6 bases from J, with 15 bases between. The CDR3 length is 14 residues. The germline gives CDR1 MDHEN, CDR2 SYDVKM. This CDR3 reads CASRPGRGGQPQHF. The CDR3 DNA is TGTGCCAGCAGACCAGGAAGGGGTGGTCAGCCCCAGCATTTT.

About this clone itself: Relative to the germline gene, one junction end is altered; a read error may explain this. Other DNA sequences within the sample encode an identical CDR3. CDR3 amino acids: CASSWSSYEQYF. The CDR3, as DNA: TGTGCCAGCAGCTGGAGCTCCTACGAGCAGTATTTC. This chain links TRBV5-4 with TRBJ2-7; D is unresolved. This CDR3 comprises 12 residues. Germline V gives CDR1 SGHNT, CDR2 YYREEE (reference sequence).

The chain recombines TRBV19 with TRBJ1-2; perhaps TRBD1 as D (5 bases). The CDR3 is 14 amino acids. The V gene's germline CDR1 is LNHDA and CDR2 SQIVND (reference sequence). Deletions cut 4 bases from V and 3 bases from J, with 12 bases between. In nucleotides, the CDR3 is TGTGCCAGTAGTACAGGGATCCTCGACTATGGCTACACCTTC. Residues: CASSTGILDYGYTF.

The chain carries TRBV2 and TRBJ1-2; D possibly corresponds to TRBD1 (6 bases). Looked up from germline, CDR1 is SNHLY and CDR2 is FYNNEI. CDR3 length: 14 residues. V dropped 7 bases and J dropped 1 base, with 13 bases sitting between them. The CDR3 here is CASTRRGGNYGYTF. The CDR3 coding sequence is TGTGCCAGCACCCGAAGAGGGGGTAACTATGGCTACACCTTC. Drawing the rest from reference TRBV2 and TRBJ1-2, the complete variable domain is EPEVTQTPSHQVTQMGQEVILRCVPISNHLYFYWYRQILGQKVEFLVSFYNNEISEKSEIFDDQFSVERPDGSNFTLKIRSTKLEDSAMYFCASTRRGGNYGYTFGSGTRLTVV.

The gene calls are TRBV2 and TRBJ1-3, with 10 bases aligning to TRBD1. Germline trimming cut 6 bases from V and 4 bases from J; bases unmatched to any gene: 6. Germline V gene data show CDR1 as SNHLY and CDR2 as FYNNEI. The CDR3 sequence is 15 residues long. The CDR3 here is CASSAQGQGGNTIYF. CDR3 DNA sequence: TGTGCCAGCAGCGCTCAGGGACAGGGGGGAAACACCATATATTTT.

The chain has TRBV13 and TRBJ2-6; D gene ambiguous. Germline CDR1 and CDR2: PRHDT and FYEKMQ (reference sequence). The CDR3 loop spans 14 amino acids. Trimming pared 10 bases from V and 0 bases from J, leaving 10 bases between. The CDR3 bases are TGTGCCACCAGGCCGGGCTCTGGGGCCAACGTCCTGACTTTC. It translates to CATRPGSGANVLTF.

The V gene is TRBV5-1, the J gene TRBJ1-4; possibly TRBD1 for D (6 bases). The length of the CDR3 is 14 residues. Trimming pared 4 bases from V and 6 bases from J, leaving 13 bases between. CDR1 and CDR2 from the germline V gene are SGHRS and YFSETQ. The CDR3 reads CASSLQGADEKLFF. CDR3 bases: TGCGCCAGCAGCCTACAGGGAGCGGATGAAAAACTGTTTTTT.

The chain joins TRBV28 to TRBJ1-2; possible D gene TRBD1, 5 bases. V lost 8 bases and J lost 4, with 23 bases in between. The CDR3 length is 16 residues. From germline, CDR1 is MDHEN and CDR2 SYDVKM. CDR3 nucleotides: TGTGCCAGCTCCACCGAAACCGGGACTGGGGGCTATGGCTACACCTTC. Protein: CASSTETGTGGYGYTF.

The chain combines TRBV28 with TRBJ1-1, with TRBD1 as a possible D gene (6 bases). Per germline, CDR1 MDHEN and CDR2 SYDVKM. Trimming stripped 8 bases from V and 5 bases from J, with 21 bases between. CDR3 length: 15 residues. The CDR3 loop reads CASSKGGAWGTEAFF. The CDR3 coding sequence is TGTGCCAGCTCGAAAGGGGGGGCATGGGGAACTGAAGCTTTCTTT. The full variable domain, in which reference TRBV28 and TRBJ1-1 provide the parts outside the CDR3, is DVKVTQSSRYLVKRTGEKVFLECVQDMDHENMFWYRQDPGLGLRLIYFSYDVKMKEKGDIPEGYSVSREKKERFSLILESASTNQTSMYLCASSKGGAWGTEAFFGQGTRLTVV.

The chain combines TRBV30 with TRBJ2-1; maybe TRBD1 (7 bases). V lost 4 bases and J 1 base, leaving 11 bases between the germline ends. This CDR3 spans 14 amino acids. In germline, CDR1 is GTSNPN, CDR2 SVGIG (reference sequence). The CDR3 spells CAWMEGASYNEQFF. The CDR3 DNA sequence: TGTGCCTGGATGGAGGGGGCTTCCTACAATGAGCAGTTCTTC.

The CDR3, as DNA: TGTGCCAGCAGCTCATCCCGGGACCAAGAGACCCAGTACTTC. Translated, it gives CASSSSRDQETQYF. The rearrangement uses TRBV11-2 and TRBJ2-5, with D unclear. This CDR3 contains 14 residues. V lost 4 bases to trimming and J lost 0 bases, with 9 bases between them. Germline lookup yields CDR1 SGHAT and CDR2 FQNNGV.

CDR3: CASSSRGTGDSPLHF. The CDR3 coding sequence is TGCGCCAGCAGCTCAAGAGGGACAGGAGACTCACCCCTCCACTTT. J is TRBJ1-6 and V is TRBV5-1, with TRBD1 matching 8 bases. The germline CDR1 and CDR2 sequences are SGHRS and YFSETQ. Germline trimming cut 3 bases from V and 10 bases from J; bases unmatched to any gene: 9. This CDR3 spans 15 amino acids. Full variable domain (missing parts from reference TRBV5-1 and TRBJ1-6): KAGVTQTPRYLIKTRGQQVTLSCSPISGHRSVSWYQQTPGQGLQFLFEYFSETQRNKGNFPGRFSGRQFSNSRSEMNVSTLELGDSALYLCASSSRGTGDSPLHFGNGTRLTVT.

V and J are TRBV7-2 and TRBJ2-2; 7 bases align to TRBD2. From germline, CDR1 is SGHTA and CDR2 FQGNSA. The V segment lost 5 bases and the J segment 5 bases; nucleotides outside the gene matches: 11. The length of the CDR3 is 16 residues. The CDR3 DNA reads as TGTGCCAGCAGCCTGAGTAGGAGCGGGGTGACCGGGGAGCTGTTTTTT. Residues: CASSLSRSGVTGELFF.

V gene TRBV10-3 combines with J gene TRBJ1-2; TRBD1 agrees at 8 bases. This CDR3 spans 13 amino acids. J was trimmed by 4 bases and V by 5 bases; bases with no gene match: 3. CDR1 is ENHRY, CDR2 SYGVKD, per germline. CDR3 sequence (DNA): TGTGCCATCAGTTCAGACAGGGGCTATGGCTACACCTTC. This encodes CAISSDRGYGYTF.

CDR3 protein: CASRESYEQYF. The CDR3 DNA follows: TGTGCCAGCAGGGAGTCCTACGAGCAGTACTTC. This chain uses TRBV28 with TRBJ2-7; D gene uncertain. Germline V gene sequence: CDR1 MDHEN, CDR2 SYDVKM. The V end lost 6 bases, the J end lost 1 base, and 4 bases lay between the germline ends. This CDR3 has 11 amino acids.

The chain uses TRBV7-2 and TRBJ2-7, with 11 bases that match TRBD1. The CDR3 length is 14 residues. Germline loops: CDR1 SGHTA, CDR2 FQGNSA. V shed 8 bases, J shed 6 bases, and the junction held 9 bases outside the gene matches. CDR3 sequence: CASYKGGQGVEQYF. As DNA, the CDR3 is TGTGCCAGCTATAAGGGGGGACAGGGGGTCGAGCAGTACTTC.

Concerning this clone itself: Compared with germline, one end of the junction differs, possibly owing to a read error. The genes are TRBV19 and TRBJ1-2, with 10 positions matching TRBD1. The germline V gene encodes CDR1 LNHDA and CDR2 SQIVND (reference sequence). The CDR3 has 15 amino acids. The CDR3 nucleotides read TGTGCCAGTAGTGTAGAGACAGGGGGCCGTGTTGGCTACACCTTC. Protein sequence: CASSVETGGRVGYTF.

V is TRBV15 and J is TRBJ1-2, with 7 bases aligning to TRBD1. The CDR3 is made up of 15 amino acids. Germline values: CDR1 LNHNV, CDR2 YYDKDF (reference sequence). The trim removed 1 base at V and 8 bases at J, leaving 10 bases unmatched. As DNA, the CDR3 is TGTGCCACCAGCAGAGCCGGGACAGCTGCAGGAGGCTACACCTTC. Protein sequence: CATSRAGTAAGGYTF.

The CDR3 nucleotides read TGTGCCAGTAATGTGGACAGGGGGGAGCTGTTTTTT. Residues: CASNVDRGELFF. The rearrangement uses TRBV19 and TRBJ2-2; 7 bases are a match to TRBD1. CDR3 length: 12 residues. Looked up from germline, CDR1 is LNHDA and CDR2 is SQIVND (reference sequence). V dropped 7 bases and J dropped 8; count of bases not matched to a gene: 4.

Turning to this clone: The sample holds other DNA sequences that translate to the same CDR3. The V gene is TRBV2, the J gene TRBJ2-5; 10 positions agree with TRBD2. V lost 6 bases, J lost 2 bases, and 3 bases stayed unmatched. The germline V gene encodes CDR1 SNHLY and CDR2 FYNNEI. This CDR3 has 14 amino acids. The CDR3, as DNA: TGTGCCAGCAGACTTAGCGGGGGGCAAGAGACCCAGTACTTC. Translation: CASRLSGGQETQYF.

The chain uses TRBV12-2 and TRBJ2-1; no DNA check was done on the table's D call, TRBD2. TRBV12-2 is flagged as a pseudogene. The CDR3 is made up of 15 amino acids. CDR3 bases: TGTGCAAGTCGCTCCTTAGCTCACGCCTACAATGAGCAGTTCTTC. Its protein product is CASRSLAHAYNEQFF.

This clone turned up a few times. The chain links TRBV27 to TRBJ1-2; D unclear. Germline CDR1 and CDR2: MNHEY and SMNVEV (reference sequence). The CDR3 is 14 amino acids. Trimming removed 6 bases at V and 0 bases at J, with 11 bases between. CDR3 amino acids: CASRRRTSNYGYTF. The CDR3 DNA reads as TGTGCCAGCAGGCGGCGAACTTCTAACTATGGCTACACCTTC.

V gene TRBV25-1 combines with J gene TRBJ2-5; 9 bases match TRBD1. The V segment lost 8 bases and the J segment 5 bases; nucleotides outside the gene matches: 12. Germline-derived CDR1 and CDR2 are MGHDK and SYGVNS. CDR3 length: 15 amino acids. This CDR3 reads CASSPPGTGRETQYF. The CDR3, as DNA: TGTGCCAGCTCCCCCCCCGGGACAGGGCGGGAGACCCAGTACTTC.

The CDR3: CASSPPRGRGSPLHF. CDR3 DNA sequence: TGTGCCAGCAGCCCTCCCAGGGGTAGAGGATCACCCCTCCACTTT. The chain employs TRBV3-1 (or the pseudogene TRBV3-2) and TRBJ1-6, with D perhaps matching TRBD1 (6 bases). The CDR3 consists of 15 residues. The germline CDR1 and CDR2 sequences are LGHDT and YNNKEL (reference sequence). Trimming took 4 bases from V and 10 from J, leaving 17 bases between them.

The CDR3 here is CASSLAEGGGPGYTF. The CDR3 DNA follows: TGTGCCAGCAGCTTAGCCGAGGGTGGCGGACCGGGCTACACCTTC. The chain has TRBV7-8 and TRBJ1-2; no reliable D call. Between the trimmed V and J ends, which lost 0 bases and 8 bases, there was a span of 16 bases. The germline gives CDR1 SGHVS, CDR2 FQNEAQ. The CDR3 covers 15 residues.